Below, one T cell receptor beta chain is given with its context. The antigen remains unidentified. The CDR3 has 14 amino acids. Germline CDR1 SGDLS, CDR2 YYNGEE. Losses at the gene ends were 3 bases for V and 4 bases for J; bases not matched to a gene: 7. The sample belongs to a study of human T cells and chemical hapten exposure. Study-wide results and caveats: Each of the donors had alopecia, so their immune responses may not resemble those of healthy people. No change in TCRs above 1 in 1000 frequency was produced by DPC sensitization.

Time point reported: patch test 3, about 24 weeks after DPC sensitization. Treatment denoted: therapeutic diphenylcyclopropenone sensitization with weekly scalp DPC. Each CDR3 protein gets one entry after TCRdb re-called the RACE reads with MiXCR. The sample lists some 170,000 distinct CDR3 sequences; roughly 25% were seen once. The sequence derives from a woman aged 18-29 years with alopecia areata. Some clones in this sample may be carry-over from other donors' samples. The sequenced sample was whole blood, obtained in connection with sensitization to the hapten diphenylcyclopropenone (DPC). The chain is built from TRBV9 and TRBJ2-7, with 7 bases aligning to TRBD1. CDR3 nucleotide sequence: TGTGCCAGCAGCGGCCGGGACAGCGATTACGAGCAGTACTTC. Protein sequence: CASSGRDSDYEQYF.